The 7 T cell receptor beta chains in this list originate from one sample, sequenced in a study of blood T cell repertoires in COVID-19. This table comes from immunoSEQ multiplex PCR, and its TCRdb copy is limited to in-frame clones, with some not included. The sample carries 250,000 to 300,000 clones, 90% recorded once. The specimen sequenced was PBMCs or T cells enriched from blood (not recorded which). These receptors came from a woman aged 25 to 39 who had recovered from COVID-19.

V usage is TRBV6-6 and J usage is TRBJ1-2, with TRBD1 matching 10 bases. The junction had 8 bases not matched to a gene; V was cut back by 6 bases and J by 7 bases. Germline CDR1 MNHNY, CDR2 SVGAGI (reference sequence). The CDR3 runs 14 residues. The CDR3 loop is CASSQDRGAPGYTF. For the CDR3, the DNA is TGTGCCAGCAGCCAGGACAGGGGGGCTCCTGGCTACACCTTC.

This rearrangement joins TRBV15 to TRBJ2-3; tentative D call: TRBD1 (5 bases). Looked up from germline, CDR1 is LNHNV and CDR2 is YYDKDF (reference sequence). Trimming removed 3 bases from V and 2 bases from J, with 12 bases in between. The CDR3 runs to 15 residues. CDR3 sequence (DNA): TGTGCCACCAGCAGGGACACGACGCACACAGATACGCAGTATTTT. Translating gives CATSRDTTHTDTQYF. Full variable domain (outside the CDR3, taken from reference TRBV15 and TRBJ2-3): DAMVIQNPRYQVTQFGKPVTLSCSQTLNHNVMYWYQQKSSQAPKLLFHYYDKDFNNEADTPDNFQSRRPNTSFCFLDIRSPGLGDTAMYLCATSRDTTHTDTQYFGPGTRLTVL.

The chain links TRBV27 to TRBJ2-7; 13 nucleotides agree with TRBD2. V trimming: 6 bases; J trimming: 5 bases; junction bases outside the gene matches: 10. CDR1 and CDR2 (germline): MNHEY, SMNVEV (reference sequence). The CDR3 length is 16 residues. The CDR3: CASSRGTSGIINEQYF. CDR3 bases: TGTGCCAGCAGCCGAGGGACTAGCGGGATAATTAACGAGCAGTACTTC.

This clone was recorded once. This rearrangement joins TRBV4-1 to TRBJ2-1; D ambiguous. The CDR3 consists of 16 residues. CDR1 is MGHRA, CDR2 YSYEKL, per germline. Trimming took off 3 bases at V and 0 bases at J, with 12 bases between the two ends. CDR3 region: CASSQSASSSYNEQFF. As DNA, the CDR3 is TGCGCCAGCAGCCAGTCCGCCTCGAGCTCCTACAATGAGCAGTTCTTC.

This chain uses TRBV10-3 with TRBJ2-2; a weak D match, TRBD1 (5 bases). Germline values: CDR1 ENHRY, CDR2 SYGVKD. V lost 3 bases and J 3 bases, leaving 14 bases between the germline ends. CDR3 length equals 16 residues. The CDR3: CAISETRQSYTGELFF. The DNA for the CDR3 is TGTGCCATCAGTGAAACGAGACAGAGCTACACCGGGGAGCTGTTTTTT.

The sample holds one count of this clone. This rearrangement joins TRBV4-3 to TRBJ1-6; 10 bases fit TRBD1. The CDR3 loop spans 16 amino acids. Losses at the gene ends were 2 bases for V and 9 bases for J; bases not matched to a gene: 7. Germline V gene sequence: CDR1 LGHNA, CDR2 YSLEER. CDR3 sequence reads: CASSQQTGTGVSPLHF. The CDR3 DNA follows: TGCGCCAGCAGCCAACAAACCGGGACAGGGGTTTCACCCCTCCACTTT.

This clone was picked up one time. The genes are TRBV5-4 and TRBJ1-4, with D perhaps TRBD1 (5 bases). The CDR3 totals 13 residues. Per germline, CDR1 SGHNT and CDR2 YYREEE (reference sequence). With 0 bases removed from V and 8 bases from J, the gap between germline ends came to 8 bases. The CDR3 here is CASSLVGGEKLFF. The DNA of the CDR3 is TGTGCCAGCAGCTTGGTCGGGGGAGAAAAACTGTTTTTT. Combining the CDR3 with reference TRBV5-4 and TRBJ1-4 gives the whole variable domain ETGVTQSPTHLIKTRGQQVTLRCSSQSGHNTVSWYQQALGQGPQFIFQYYREEENGRGNFPPRFSGLQFPNYSSELNVNALELDDSALYLCASSLVGGEKLFFGSGTQLSVL.